The rows below give T cell receptor beta chains drawn from one sample of a study of cytotoxic CD8 clonotypes in ibrutinib-treated CLL. The repertoire was sequenced with immunoSEQ multiplex PCR; TCRdb's copy has only in-frame clones and lacks some. The sample yields 42,000 or so clones, roughly 65% seen once. The sample here was PBMCs, taken at disease progression, from a patient treated with ibrutinib. These receptors all come from a human donor with chronic lymphocytic leukemia. CDR3s leave out the opening cysteine and the closing phenylalanine or tryptophan. Where a row states a size, it is once, few, many or the class of an expanded clone; other rows omit it.

J,V,size,CDR3
TRBJ1-2,TRBV19,NA,ASSIGRTRYGYT
TRBJ2-3,TRBV19,NA,ASSRGGLTDTQY
TRBJ2-7,TRBV10-2,NA,ASSPGGYEQY
TRBJ1-2,TRBV7-9,few,ASSLGGAYGYT
TRBJ2-1,TRBV29-1,NA,SVEDLLAGGMNEQF
TRBJ2-3,TRBV2,NA,ASNSEGAADTQY
TRBJ1-1,TRBV11-2,NA,ASSLGFRGRTEAF
TRBJ2-3,TRBV9,NA,ASSGGLAGGGDTQY
TRBJ1-2,TRBV10-3,NA,AIGQGAGYT
TRBJ2-7,TRBV5-6,NA,ASSLVSGYEQY
TRBJ2-5,TRBV5-1,NA,ASREREGKKTQY
TRBJ1-1,TRBV11-3,NA,ASSLGGGGEVEAF
TRBJ1-1,TRBV11-3,few,ASSSQGSGTEAF
TRBJ2-3,TRBV5-1,few,ASSLGLAGGSDTQY
TRBJ2-5,TRBV30,NA,AWKQGGGETQY
TRBJ2-2,TRBV29-1,few,SVEETANTGELF
TRBJ2-7,TRBV5-4,NA,ASSSEVTGLGEQY
TRBJ2-2,TRBV9,once,ASSVGQGRTGELF
TRBJ1-3,TRBV19,few,ASSIMVTNSGNTIY
TRBJ2-5,TRBV5-5,NA,ASSRITETQY
TRBJ1-3,TRBV29-1,NA,SVARSGQSGNTIY
TRBJ2-2,TRBV4-3,NA,ASRDTGGLNTGELF
TRBJ1-2,TRBV27,NA,ASRVLGGNYYGYT
TRBJ2-7,TRBV4-2,NA,ASSQTQGGVSYEQY
TRBJ2-7,TRBV28,NA,ASASEGPYEQY
TRBJ1-1,TRBV21-1,NA,ASSKRWVGDHTEAF
TRBJ2-7,TRBV7-9,medium-sized,ASSSPGSMGQY
TRBJ1-1,TRBV10-3,NA,AIRPPVAAEAF
TRBJ1-6,TRBV10-1,medium-sized,ASGIQEVIYNSPLH
TRBJ1-6,TRBV5-1,NA,ASSLGQGSSPLH
TRBJ2-1,TRBV5-4,few,ASRFGGRTNEQF
TRBJ1-4,TRBV27,NA,ASSRQGPNEKLF
TRBJ2-5,TRBV21-1,NA,ASSTWTGGFRETQY
TRBJ2-7,TRBV10-3,few,AIRDLGYEQY
TRBJ2-1,TRBV30,NA,AWSVRAGGPRDEQF
TRBJ2-2,TRBV2,once,ASQQLANTGELF
TRBJ2-5,TRBV19,NA,ASSITRTGGEETQY
TRBJ1-6,TRBV19,NA,ASNLQGTIGYNSPLH
TRBJ2-7,TRBV5-4,NA,ASSLLVRSGLAPFYEQY